The subject of this entry is one TCR beta chain. It lacks a known antigen. No qualities accompany the bases; no much larger clone lies one base away. This entry is derived from a study of chemoradiotherapy in HPV16-positive cancers (dated by TCRdb to 2021 to 2024). Study-level background: Candidate HPV-specific T-cell clones and common TCR motifs were defined by functional T-cell assays performed on cells from two HPV16-positive patients. The study set out to ask whether T-cell immunity against the HPV oncoproteins E6 and E7 changes over the course of chemoradiotherapy and whether that immunity affects survival. The candidate HPV-specific TCRs and motifs were subsequently tracked in TCR repertoires obtained from roughly 90 patients with HPV-related cancers.

Because repertoires were sampled repeatedly during chemoradiotherapy, clonal expansion in the tumor microenvironment could be followed. Overall results and qualifications from the work: The functional definition of HPV-specific T cells came from only two HPV16-positive patients, and the survival association was reported for HPV16-positive patients. In HPV16-positive patients, expansion of HPV-responsive T cells during chemoradiotherapy was associated with improved recurrence-free survival. Expansion of candidate HPV-specific clones and E7-related TCR motifs was observed in the tumor microenvironment during treatment, whereas no such expansion was observed for non-HPV-specific T cells.

The library relied on the immunoSEQ multiplex PCR assay. In its TCRdb copy, this immuneACCESS table keeps in-frame sequences only and misses some clones. Where compared with another copy, unresolved V genes explain less than half of these, and the others have no known cause. A total of around 6,600 clones appear in this sample, over 70% of them only once. The ten largest clones add up to more than 15% of the sample. Measured from the cysteine to the phenylalanine, the CDR3 is 15 residues long. Only the CDR3 portion is preserved as DNA: 45 bases, with reading frame beginning at the first base. Compared with germline, V lacks 1 base and J lacks 2 bases; bases without a gene match: 4. From a lookup of the germline V gene, CDR1 and CDR2 are SGHTA and FQGTGA.

The chain is assembled from TRBV7-3 and TRBJ1-2, with 7 junctional bases fitting TRBD1. The specimen was obtained from a patient who underwent chemoradiotherapy. This TCR came from a human donor with HPV-associated anogenital cancer. The sequenced DNA is TGTGCCAGCAGCTTAAATCCAGGGGGAAACTATGGCTACACCTTC. The translation is CASSLNPGGNYGYTF.